A selection of T cell receptor beta chains follows, all from one sample in a study of cytomegalovirus exposure and HLA in healthy donors. Clones were read by immunoSEQ multiplex PCR, and TCRdb kept only the in-frame ones, dropping some. The top ten clones hold roughly 4.5% of a sample with over 120,000 clones, approximately 79% of them seen once. What was sequenced was PBMCs. The receptors shown here come from a man in his late teens or twenties in good health and CMV-seropositive. Both conserved end residues are part of each CDR3. A D gene is named only where the DNA matches it firmly. Expanded clones are given a class, and other clones once, few, many or no size at all.

v_gene,j_gene,d_gene,abundance,CDR3nt,CDR3aa
TRBV5-5,TRBJ2-7,.,.,TGTGCCAGCAGCTCTAGCTCCTACGAGCAGTACTTC,CASSSSSYEQYF
TRBV5-1,TRBJ1-4,.,.,TGCGCCAGCAGATCCGGGGGGGCGGGTAATGAAAAACTGTTTTTT,CASRSGGAGNEKLFF
TRBV29-1,TRBJ1-4,.,few,TGCAGCGTAGCAACCCTCAGGGCGGAAAAACTGTTTTTT,CSVATLRAEKLFF
TRBV21-1,TRBJ1-5,.,.,TGTGCCAGCAGCCTGGGGCATCAGCCCCAGCATTTT,CASSLGHQPQHF
TRBV15,TRBJ1-4,.,.,TGTGCCACCGGGCCTCTCTCTGCAACTAATGAAAAACTGTTTTTT,CATGPLSATNEKLFF
TRBV23-1,TRBJ2-7,TRBD1,.,TGCGCCAGCAGTCTCGCGGACAGGGGGCTTCTCTACGAGCAGTACTTC,CASSLADRGLLYEQYF
TRBV5-1,TRBJ2-5,.,.,TGCGCCAGCAGCCCACGGACTTGGCTCGAGGAGACCCAGTACTTC,CASSPRTWLEETQYF
TRBV7-2,TRBJ2-7,TRBD2,.,TGTGCCAGCAGCTTTCAGAGCGGGGGCTACGAGCAGTACTTC,CASSFQSGGYEQYF
TRBV7-8,TRBJ2-1,TRBD2,.,TGTGCCACCACCGGGCTAGCGGGGGGGCAGGGTGAGCAGTTCTTC,CATTGLAGGQGEQFF
TRBV30,TRBJ2-2,.,.,TGTGCCGTCGACAGAGCGAACACCGGGGAGCTGTTTTTT,CAVDRANTGELFF
TRBV4-2,TRBJ2-2,TRBD1,.,TGTGCCAGCAGGGACAGGGGCACCGGGGAGCTGTTTTTT,CASRDRGTGELFF
TRBV4-2,TRBJ2-7,TRBD2,.,TGTGCCAGCAGCCAGCGACTAGCGGGAGACGGATACGAGCAGTACTTC,CASSQRLAGDGYEQYF
TRBV6-5,TRBJ2-7,.,.,TGTGCCAGCAGTTACTCGAGAGGCGGGGAGGAGTACTTC,CASSYSRGGEEYF
TRBV7-8,TRBJ2-7,TRBD2,.,TGTGCCAGCAGCCTAAAGCTGAGGCGGGAGGTCTACGAGCAGTACTTC,CASSLKLRREVYEQYF
TRBV15,TRBJ2-2,.,.,TGTGCCACCAGCTTAGTTACGAACACCGGGGAGCTGTTTTTT,CATSLVTNTGELFF
TRBV4-1,TRBJ2-3,.,once,TGCGCCAGCAGCCAAGAATGGACTAGCACAGATACGCAGTATTTT,CASSQEWTSTDTQYF
TRBV7-2,TRBJ1-1,TRBD1,.,TGTGCCAGCAGCCCAGACAGGGCTCTGAACACTGAAGCTTTCTTT,CASSPDRALNTEAFF
TRBV28,TRBJ1-1,.,.,TGTGCCAGCAGTTTCAATCGACACGAAGCTTTCTTT,CASSFNRHEAFF
TRBV5-4,TRBJ2-3,.,.,TGTGCCAGCAGCTTTTCGGGCACAGATACGCAGTATTTT,CASSFSGTDTQYF
TRBV4-3,TRBJ1-5,.,.,TGCGCCAGCAGCCAAGATAGGGACATCGCCCGGCCCCAGCATTTT,CASSQDRDIARPQHF
TRBV5-4,TRBJ1-2,TRBD1,.,TGTGCCAGCAGCCGCGAGGACAGGGGTGACTATGGCTACACCTTC,CASSREDRGDYGYTF
TRBV19,TRBJ2-2,.,.,TGTGCCAGTAGTACAGGCCGATTCACCGGGGAGCTGTTTTTT,CASSTGRFTGELFF
TRBV6-5,TRBJ1-5,TRBD1,.,TGTGCCAGCAGTTACACTGACAGGGTAAGCCAGCCCCAGCATTTT,CASSYTDRVSQPQHF
TRBV7-9,TRBJ2-1,.,.,TGTGCCAGCAGCCCCAGGGTTTTCGGGTCTTTCGGAGGGGTAGAGCAGTTCTTC,CASSPRVFGSFGGVEQFF
TRBV11-2,TRBJ2-7,.,.,TGTGCCAGCAGCTTAGTTGGGAGAGCTGGCTCCGAGCAGTACTTC,CASSLVGRAGSEQYF
TRBV5-1,TRBJ2-7,.,.,TGCGCCAGCAGCTTGGGGCAGGGTGGGTACGAGCAGTACTTC,CASSLGQGGYEQYF
TRBV14,TRBJ1-5,.,.,TGTGCCAGCAGCCAAGATCTGGGAGGACCCCAGCATTTT,CASSQDLGGPQHF
TRBV9,TRBJ2-2,.,.,TGTGCCAGCAGCGCTCTACCCAGGGGCACCGGGGAGCTGTTTTTT,CASSALPRGTGELFF
TRBV15,TRBJ2-1,TRBD2,.,TGTGCCACCAGCAGCGGACTAGCCACCTACAATGAGCAGTTCTTC,CATSSGLATYNEQFF
TRBV6-6,TRBJ1-3,TRBD1,.,TGTGCCAGCAGTCCCCGACAGGGGGCGCGTGGAAACACCATATATTTT,CASSPRQGARGNTIYF
TRBV5-1,TRBJ2-3,TRBD2,few,TGCGCCGGATCTTCGGGACTAGAAAGCACAGATACGCAGTATTTT,CAGSSGLESTDTQYF
TRBV19,TRBJ2-5,TRBD1,.,TGTGCCAGTAGTACGGACAGGGGGTACCAAGAGACCCAGTACTTC,CASSTDRGYQETQYF
TRBV19,TRBJ1-1,.,.,TGTGCCAGTAGTATCACAGGCCGACCTGAAGCTTTCTTT,CASSITGRPEAFF
TRBV7-2,TRBJ2-4,TRBD1,.,TGTGCCAGCAGCACACCCGGGACAGCGGCCAAAAACATTCAGTACTTC,CASSTPGTAAKNIQYF
TRBV19,TRBJ1-1,.,.,TGTGCCAGTAGTACCTTTGGGAGGGGTGAAGCTTTCTTT,CASSTFGRGEAFF
TRBV15,TRBJ2-7,TRBD1,.,TGTGCCACCAGCAGAAACAGGGGGCCGGCCTACGAGCAGTACTTC,CATSRNRGPAYEQYF
TRBV7-9,TRBJ2-7,TRBD1,.,TGTGCCAGCAGCGACCCGGGACAGGGGGTCGGGCAGTACTTC,CASSDPGQGVGQYF
TRBV29-1,TRBJ2-5,TRBD1,.,TGCAGCGGGATGTATGCCGGGACAGGCCACCAAGAGACCCAGTACTTC,CSGMYAGTGHQETQYF
TRBV7-3,TRBJ2-3,TRBD1,.,TGTGCCAGCAGCTTAATGAGAAGGGGGCGTTCAGATACGCAGTATTTT,CASSLMRRGRSDTQYF
TRBV6-5,TRBJ1-6,.,.,TGTGCCAGCAGTTACTCCGGACAAGATAATTCACCCCTCCACTTT,CASSYSGQDNSPLHF
TRBV30,TRBJ1-4,.,.,TGTGCCTGGAGTGTTCCTCCCGCCAGGGGCAATGAAAAACTGTTTTTT,CAWSVPPARGNEKLFF
TRBV11-2,TRBJ2-1,TRBD2,once,TGTGCCAGCAGCTTAGATGTAGCGGGTAAGAGCTCCTACAATGAGCAGTTCTTC,CASSLDVAGKSSYNEQFF
TRBV6-5,TRBJ2-4,.,.,TGTGCCAGCAAGGAGGCGGGGCGGAACATTCAGTACTTC,CASKEAGRNIQYF
TRBV7-8,TRBJ2-1,TRBD2,once,TGTGCCAGCAGCTTAGGACTAGCGGGGGGGACTAGCTCCTACAATGAGCAGTTCTTC,CASSLGLAGGTSSYNEQFF
TRBV28,TRBJ2-5,TRBD1,.,TGTGCCAGCAGTTTGGACAGGGTGGTAGAGACCCAGTACTTC,CASSLDRVVETQYF
TRBV7-2,TRBJ2-5,.,.,TGTGCCAGCAGCTTACGAGAGGGAACCCAGTACTTC,CASSLREGTQYF
TRBV15,TRBJ2-5,.,.,TGTGCCACCAGCAGATCCCCAACATTCGAAGAGACCCAGTACTTC,CATSRSPTFEETQYF
TRBV9,TRBJ1-2,.,.,TGTGCCAGCAGCGTAGGGGGACTTCAGGGCAACACCTTC,CASSVGGLQGNTF
TRBV28,TRBJ2-7,TRBD2,.,TGTGCCAGCAGTGTCCGCGGGGGACCCTACGAGCAGTACTTC,CASSVRGGPYEQYF
TRBV19,TRBJ2-7,TRBD1,few,TGTGCCAGTAGCGATGGGACAGGGGGCTACGAGCAGTACTTC,CASSDGTGGYEQYF
TRBV18,TRBJ2-7,.,.,TGTGCCAGCTCTCTCCAGGGAACCGAGCAGTACTTC,CASSLQGTEQYF
TRBV19,TRBJ2-1,TRBD1,.,TGTGCCAGTAGTATTGGTTGGACAGGGAAATACAATGAGCAGTTCTTC,CASSIGWTGKYNEQFF
TRBV18,TRBJ1-1,.,.,TGTGCCAGCTCACCACCGCCCTCACCGGGCACTGAAGCTTTCTTT,CASSPPPSPGTEAFF
TRBV11-3,TRBJ2-1,TRBD2,once,TGTGCCAGCAGCTTGGAGGGACTAGCGGGGGGGCCTCGGGAGCAGTTCTTC,CASSLEGLAGGPREQFF
TRBV15,TRBJ2-7,TRBD1,.,TGTGCCACCAGCAGGGGAAGACAGGGGGCGTGGGAGCAGTACTTC,CATSRGRQGAWEQYF